The clone carrying this T cell receptor (beta chain) came up a few times. Its antigen is not known. Using a J-beta primer mix together with a sample-barcoded 5' primer, a second PCR was run for about 6 to 12 cycles. Every cDNA molecule bore a tag from a template-switch adaptor containing 12 random nucleotides. TCRdb re-derived calls from the 5' RACE reads in MiXCR, one entry per CDR3 protein. The top ten clones hold more than 20% of a sample with 1.8 million or so distinct CDR3 sequences, 30% to 40% of them seen once. Each sample yielded at least 7 million isolated PBMCs. The data derive from a study of blood T cells in healthy people across ages. Across the whole study: Capture via template switching afforded approximately one barcoded beta molecule per two T cells. Study outcomes and limitations: With age, beta diversity per million T cells declined roughly linearly, significantly by 40 to 50.

The CDR3 is made up of 14 amino acids. Unmatched junction bases numbered 6, after V lost 7 bases and J lost 8 bases. This clonotype originated in a human donor in good health. This rearrangement joins TRBV12-3 or TRBV12-4 to TRBJ2-3, with TRBD2 matching over 13 bases. The source material was blood. This chain's CDR3 is CASTTSGGLVTQYF. The CDR3 DNA is TGTGCCAGCACGACTAGCGGGGGGTTAGTTACGCAGTATTTT.